One and the same sample provided the 15 T cell receptor beta chains below, sequenced in a study of T cells after yellow fever vaccination. Each CDR3 protein gets one entry after TCRdb re-called the 5' RACE reads with MiXCR. The sample carries about 310,000 distinct CDR3 sequences, about 3.5% recorded once. Here the sequenced sample was PBMCs, taken on the day of the yellow fever booster vaccination. Receptor source: a man aged 18 to 30 who received the YFV17D yellow fever vaccine.

This clonotype was observed many times. V gene TRBV27 combines with J gene TRBJ2-7, with 7 bases fitting TRBD1. CDR3 length equals 14 residues. V gave up 4 bases and J gave up 3 bases; unmatched junction bases: 6. In germline, CDR1 is MNHEY, CDR2 SMNVEV (reference sequence). The CDR3 reads CASSSLGTVYEQYF. As DNA, the CDR3 is TGTGCCAGCAGTTCCCTGGGGACAGTCTACGAGCAGTACTTC.

The sample holds many counts of this clonotype. This chain joins TRBV6-4 and TRBJ2-1, with D perhaps being TRBD1 or TRBD2 (5 bases each). The V end lost 5 bases, the J end lost 5 bases, and 13 bases lay between the germline ends. Germline V lookup: CDR1 MRHNA, CDR2 SNTAGT. The CDR3 sequence is 14 residues long. Here the CDR3 reads CASSLTGTNNEQFF. The CDR3 nucleotides are TGTGCCAGCAGTCTTACCGGGACCAACAATGAGCAGTTCTTC.

The V gene is TRBV6-5, the J gene TRBJ2-7, with 9 positions matching TRBD2. V shed 6 bases, J shed 3 bases, and the junction held 6 bases outside the gene matches. CDR1 is MNHEY, CDR2 SVGAGI, per germline. The CDR3 runs 14 residues. This CDR3 is CASRLRTSDYEQYV. The DNA of the CDR3 is TGTGCCAGCAGACTTAGGACTAGCGACTACGAGCAGTACGTC.

There are many counts of this clonotype. The chain uses TRBV5-6 and TRBJ1-1, with D maybe TRBD1 (6 bases). This CDR3 has 16 amino acids. The germline CDR1 and CDR2 sequences are SGHDT and YYEEEE. V dropped 4 bases and J dropped 1 base, with 17 bases sitting between them. In DNA, the CDR3 is TGTGCCAGCAGCCCGGACAGCGCTCGATCGAACACTGAAGCTTTCTTT. Encoded protein: CASSPDSARSNTEAFF.

This clonotype came up many times. The gene calls are TRBV12-3 or TRBV12-4 and TRBJ1-6, with a possible D match to TRBD1 (5 bases). The V end lost 6 bases, the J end lost 6 bases, and 12 bases lay between the germline ends. This CDR3 contains 14 residues. This CDR3 is CASSPTATNSPLHF. In DNA, the CDR3 is TGTGCCAGCAGCCCGACAGCCACTAATTCACCCCTCCACTTT.

The chain employs TRBV12-3 or TRBV12-4 and TRBJ2-3; TRBD1 is a possible D gene (7 bases). The CDR3 spans 16 residues. The V gene lost 2 bases and the J gene lost 5 bases, with 17 bases spanning the gap. Here the CDR3 reads CASSLRRAGGRDTQYF. CDR3 bases: TGTGCCAGCAGTTTAAGGAGGGCAGGGGGGAGAGATACGCAGTATTTT.

There are a few counts of this clonotype. V and J are TRBV5-1 and TRBJ1-1, with D perhaps matching TRBD1 (6 bases). Germline V lookup: CDR1 SGHRS, CDR2 YFSETQ. The CDR3 totals 14 residues. V gave up 2 bases and J gave up 1 base, with 9 bases separating them. The CDR3 DNA sequence: TGCGCCAGCAGCTTCAGGGACACGAACACTGAAGCTTTCTTT. Protein product: CASSFRDTNTEAFF.

This clonotype showed up many times. The chain uses TRBV5-5 and TRBJ1-6; 7 bases fit TRBD1. This CDR3 is built from 16 residues. The V gene end was trimmed by 5 bases and the J gene end by 8 bases; junction bases not matched to a gene: 13. Looked up from germline, CDR1 is SGHKS and CDR2 is YYEKEE (reference sequence). The CDR3 is CASSPGTVSLYSPLHF. The CDR3 DNA sequence: TGTGCCAGCAGTCCCGGGACAGTGTCTCTTTATTCACCCCTCCACTTT.

This clonotype was counted only a few times. The chain combines TRBV5-1 with TRBJ2-6; D not certain. The CDR3 runs 15 residues. Trimming removed 4 bases at V and 1 base at J, with 9 bases between. Germline CDR1 reads SGHRS; CDR2 reads YFSETQ. The CDR3 DNA reads TGCGCCAGCAGCCCTGACGCTTCTGGGGCCAACGTCCTGACTTTC. It translates to CASSPDASGANVLTF.

The chain combines TRBV7-9 with TRBJ1-6, with D possibly TRBD1 on 5 matching bases. CDR3 length: 15 amino acids. Trimming took 5 bases from V and 7 from J, leaving 15 bases between them. Germline V gene data show CDR1 as SEHNR and CDR2 as FQNEAQ (reference sequence). The CDR3 reads CASSPRLGENSPLHF. For the CDR3, the DNA is TGTGCCAGCAGCCCCCGGCTGGGGGAGAATTCACCCCTCCACTTT.

The sample holds many counts of this clonotype. The V call is TRBV7-3, the J call TRBJ2-3; no definite D call. This CDR3 has 15 amino acids. The V end was cut by 5 bases, the J end by 2 bases, with 14 bases between. The germline gives CDR1 SGHTA, CDR2 FQGTGA. CDR3 region: CASSPPGTLTDTQYF. The CDR3, as DNA: TGTGCCAGCAGCCCCCCGGGCACCCTCACAGATACGCAGTATTTT.

This clonotype came up many times. The chain combines TRBV7-9 with TRBJ1-1; D uncertain. V lost 10 bases and J lost 1, with 13 bases in between. This CDR3 has 13 amino acids. CDR1 SEHNR and CDR2 FQNEAQ come from the germline V gene (reference sequence). CDR3 residues: CATSTRQNTEAFF. The CDR3, as DNA: TGTGCCACCTCCACCCGCCAGAACACTGAAGCTTTCTTT.

The gene calls are TRBV4-1 and TRBJ1-6, with D hard to call. Between the trimmed V and J ends, which lost 8 bases and 10 bases, there was a span of 18 bases. The germline CDR1 and CDR2 sequences are MGHRA and YSYEKL. This CDR3 is built from 14 residues. CDR3 protein: CASGLEGNRSPLHF. CDR3 nucleotides: TGCGCCAGCGGATTGGAGGGAAATCGGTCACCCCTCCACTTT.

This clonotype was counted a few times. CDR3 DNA sequence: TGTGCCAGCAGCTTGGGGGGACAGGCCCCCACAGATACGCAGTATTTT. Translating it yields CASSLGGQAPTDTQYF. This chain joins TRBV5-4 and TRBJ2-3; 8 positions match TRBD1. The CDR3 length is 16 residues. Germline CDR1 reads SGHNT; CDR2 reads YYREEE (reference sequence). V shed 0 bases, J shed 2 bases, and the junction held 5 bases outside the gene matches.

This clonotype was seen at least ten times. The chain is built from TRBV5-1 and TRBJ2-3, with TRBD1 as a possible D gene (6 bases). Germline CDR1 and CDR2: SGHRS and YFSETQ. V lost 1 base, J lost 1 base, and 16 bases lay in between. The CDR3 totals 17 residues. CDR3 coding DNA: TGCGCCAGCAGCTTGCTCCCGGCGGACAGTCGCACAGATACGCAGTATTTT. Protein: CASSLLPADSRTDTQYF.